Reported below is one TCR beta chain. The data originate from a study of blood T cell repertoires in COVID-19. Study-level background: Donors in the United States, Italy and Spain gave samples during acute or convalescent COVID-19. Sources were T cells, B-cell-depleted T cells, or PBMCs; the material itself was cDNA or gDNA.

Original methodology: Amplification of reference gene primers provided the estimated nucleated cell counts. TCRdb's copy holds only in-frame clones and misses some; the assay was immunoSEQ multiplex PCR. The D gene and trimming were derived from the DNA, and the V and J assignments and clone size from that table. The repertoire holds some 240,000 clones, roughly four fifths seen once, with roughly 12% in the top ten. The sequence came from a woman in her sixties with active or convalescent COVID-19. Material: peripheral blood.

The CDR3 spells CASSPGRPRGNQPQHF. In nucleotides, the CDR3 is TGCGCCAGCAGCCCCGGCCGGCCGAGGGGCAATCAGCCCCAGCATTTT. V gene TRBV4-1 combines with J gene TRBJ1-5; D is undetermined. The CDR3 sequence is 16 residues long. Germline CDR1 and CDR2: MGHRA and YSYEKL. Trimming shortened V by 4 bases and J by 2 bases, and 15 bases separated the two germline ends.